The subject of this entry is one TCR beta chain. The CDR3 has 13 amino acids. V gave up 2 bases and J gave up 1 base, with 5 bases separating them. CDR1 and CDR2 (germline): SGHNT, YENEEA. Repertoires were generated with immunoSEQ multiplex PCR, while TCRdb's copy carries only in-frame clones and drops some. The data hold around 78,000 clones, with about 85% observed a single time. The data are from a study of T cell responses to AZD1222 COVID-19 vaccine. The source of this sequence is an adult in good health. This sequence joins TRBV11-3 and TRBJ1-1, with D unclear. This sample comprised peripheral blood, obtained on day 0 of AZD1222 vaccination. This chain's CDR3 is CASSLNQNTEAFF. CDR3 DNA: TGTGCCAGCAGCTTAAACCAGAACACTGAAGCTTTCTTT. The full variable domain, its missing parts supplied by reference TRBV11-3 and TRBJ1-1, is EAGVVQSPRYKIIEKKQPVAFWCNPISGHNTLYWYLQNLGQGPELLIRYENEEAVDDSQLPKDRFSAERLKGVDSTLKIQPAELGDSAVYLCASSLNQNTEAFFGQGTRLTVV.